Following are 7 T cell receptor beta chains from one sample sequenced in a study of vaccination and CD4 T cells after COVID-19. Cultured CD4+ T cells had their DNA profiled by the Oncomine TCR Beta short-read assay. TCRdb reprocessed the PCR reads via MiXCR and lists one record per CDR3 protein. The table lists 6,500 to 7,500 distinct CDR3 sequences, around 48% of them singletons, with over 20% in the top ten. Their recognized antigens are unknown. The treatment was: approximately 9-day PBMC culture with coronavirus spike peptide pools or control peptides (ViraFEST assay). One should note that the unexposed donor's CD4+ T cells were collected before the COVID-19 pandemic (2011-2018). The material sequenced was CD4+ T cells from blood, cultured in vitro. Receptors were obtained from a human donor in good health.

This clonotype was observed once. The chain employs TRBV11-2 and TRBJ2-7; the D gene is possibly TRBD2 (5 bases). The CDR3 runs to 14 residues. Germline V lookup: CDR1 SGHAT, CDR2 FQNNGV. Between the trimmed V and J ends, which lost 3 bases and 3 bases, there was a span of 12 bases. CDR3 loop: CASSFSVSNYEQYF. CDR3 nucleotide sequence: TGTGCCAGCAGCTTTAGCGTCAGTAACTACGAGCAGTACTTC.

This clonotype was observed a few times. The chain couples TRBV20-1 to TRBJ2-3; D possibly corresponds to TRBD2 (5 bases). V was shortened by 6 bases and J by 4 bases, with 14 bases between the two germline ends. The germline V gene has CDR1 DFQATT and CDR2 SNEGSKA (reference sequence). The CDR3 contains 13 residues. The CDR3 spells CSARMAGPDTQYF. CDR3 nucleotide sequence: TGCAGTGCCCGGATGGCGGGTCCAGATACGCAGTATTTT.

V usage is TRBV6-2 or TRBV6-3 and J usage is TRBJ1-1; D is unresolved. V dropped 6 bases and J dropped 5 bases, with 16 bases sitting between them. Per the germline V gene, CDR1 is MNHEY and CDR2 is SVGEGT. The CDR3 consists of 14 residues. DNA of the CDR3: TGTGCCAGCAGCTCGGCCGTCTGGGGAACTGAAGCTTTCTTT. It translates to CASSSAVWGTEAFF.

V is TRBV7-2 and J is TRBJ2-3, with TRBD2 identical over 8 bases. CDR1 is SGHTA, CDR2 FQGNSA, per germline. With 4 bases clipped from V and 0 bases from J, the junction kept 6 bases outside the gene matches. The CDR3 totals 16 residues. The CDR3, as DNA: TGTGCCAGCAGCTCCAAGCAGCGGGGGAGCACAGATACGCAGTATTTT. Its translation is CASSSKQRGSTDTQYF.

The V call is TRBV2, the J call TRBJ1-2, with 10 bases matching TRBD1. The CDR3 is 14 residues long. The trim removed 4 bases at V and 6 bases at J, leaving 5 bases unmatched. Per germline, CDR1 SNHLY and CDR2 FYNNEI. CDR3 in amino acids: CASSGTTGGDGYTF. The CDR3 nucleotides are TGTGCCAGCAGTGGCACGACAGGGGGCGATGGCTACACCTTC.

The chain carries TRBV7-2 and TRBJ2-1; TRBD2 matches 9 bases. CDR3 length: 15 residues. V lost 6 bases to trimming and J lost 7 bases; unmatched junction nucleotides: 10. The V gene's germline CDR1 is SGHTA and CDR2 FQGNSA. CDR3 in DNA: TGTGCCAGCAGGCGACCCGGGACTAGCATAAATGAGCAGTTCTTC. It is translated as CASRRPGTSINEQFF.

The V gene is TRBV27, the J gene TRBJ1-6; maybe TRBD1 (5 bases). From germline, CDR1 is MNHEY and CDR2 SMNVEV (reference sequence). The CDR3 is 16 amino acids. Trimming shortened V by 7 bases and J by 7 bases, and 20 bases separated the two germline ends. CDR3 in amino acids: CASMGVQGGRNSPLHF. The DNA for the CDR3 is TGTGCCAGCATGGGGGTCCAGGGAGGGCGGAATTCACCCCTCCACTTT.